This record looks at one TCR beta chain sequence and its context. What it binds is unknown. This sample is drawn from a study of neurological immune-mediated disorders. Findings and limits, study-wide: A possible signature appeared as one related-CDR3 cluster, in which phylogenetic grouping placed the repertoires of 18 of 34 multiple sclerosis patients.

Synthesis of cDNA used 5'RACE (with 10-nucleotide random UMIs). TCRdb re-derived calls from the 5' RACE reads in MiXCR, one entry per CDR3 protein. This sample has 40,000 or so distinct CDR3 sequences; 2.5% occur once, and the top ten carry 9% to 15%. Libraries used 2 million unsorted PBMCs kept frozen in RNAlater. The CDR3 sequence is 14 residues long. V lost 5 bases to trimming and J lost 6 bases; unmatched junction nucleotides: 6. The germline V gene has CDR1 LNHNV and CDR2 YYDKDF (reference sequence). This chain connects TRBV15 to TRBJ1-5, with 8 positions matching TRBD1. The sample consisted of PBMCs. This TCR was sampled from a man aged 25-40 years with multiple sclerosis. The CDR3 is CATSELQGVQPQHF. CDR3 DNA: TGTGCCACCAGCGAACTACAGGGGGTTCAGCCCCAGCATTTT. The full variable domain, its missing parts supplied by reference TRBV15 and TRBJ1-5, is DAMVIQNPRYQVTQFGKPVTLSCSQTLNHNVMYWYQQKSSQAPKLLFHYYDKDFNNEADTPDNFQSRRPNTSFCFLDIRSPGLGDTAMYLCATSELQGVQPQHFGDGTRLSIL.